This passage covers 21 T cell receptor beta chains from one sample sequenced in a study of cytomegalovirus exposure and HLA in healthy donors. With 60 Vbeta and 13 Jbeta primers, the PCR was carried out. Data came from immunoSEQ multiplex PCR; TCRdb stores just in-frame clones and leaves some out. The sample records over 60,000 clones, about 75% being singletons. The sequencing sample was made of PBMCs. These receptors were taken from a man in his sixties or seventies in good health and CMV-seronegative.

The V and J genes are TRBV19 and TRBJ1-1; no definite D call. In germline, CDR1 is LNHDA, CDR2 SQIVND (reference sequence). With 4 bases removed from V and 3 bases from J, the gap between germline ends came to 27 bases. The CDR3 is 19 amino acids. CDR3 DNA sequence: TGTGCCAGTAGTACCGTTCAACTTGGACTTGTGGCGATGGACACTGAAGCTTTCTTT. Its protein is CASSTVQLGLVAMDTEAFF.

This sequence joins TRBV15 and TRBJ2-1; tentatively, D is TRBD2 (5 bases). Trimming left V 1 base short and J 4 bases short, with 5 bases between. This CDR3 comprises 13 residues. Germline CDR1 is LNHNV and CDR2 is YYDKDF (reference sequence). CDR3 coding DNA: TGTGCCACCAGCAGAGGAGGGTACAATGAGCAGTTCTTC. Residues: CATSRGGYNEQFF.

V is TRBV7-2 and J is TRBJ2-5; 12 nucleotides match TRBD2. The germline CDR1 and CDR2 sequences are SGHTA and FQGNSA. The CDR3 totals 16 residues. V dropped 0 bases and J dropped 5; count of bases not matched to a gene: 4. CDR3 protein: CASSLALAGGEETQYF. As DNA, the CDR3 is TGTGCCAGCAGCTTAGCTCTAGCGGGGGGGGAGGAGACCCAGTACTTC.

The V and J genes are TRBV18 and TRBJ1-1; no definite D call. Trimming stripped 5 bases from V and 2 bases from J, with 15 bases between. Germline V gene lookup returns CDR1 KGHSH and CDR2 LQKENI. This CDR3 spans 15 amino acids. The CDR3 loop is CASSSGGQANTEAFF. Written as DNA, the CDR3 is TGTGCCAGCTCATCAGGCGGGCAGGCAAACACTGAAGCTTTCTTT.

The chain uses TRBV7-8 and TRBJ1-5; 7 bases fit TRBD1. Germline V lookup: CDR1 SGHVS, CDR2 FQNEAQ. The CDR3 has 16 residues. V lost 1 base and J lost 3; bases outside the gene matches: 6. CDR3 residues: CASSLVSRGYNQPQHF. CDR3 in DNA: TGTGCCAGCAGCTTAGTAAGCAGGGGGTACAATCAGCCCCAGCATTTT. Combining the CDR3 with reference TRBV7-8 and TRBJ1-5 gives the whole variable domain GAGVSQSPRYKVAKRGQDVALRCDPISGHVSLFWYQQALGQGPEFLTYFQNEAQLDKSGLPSDRFFAERPEGSVSTLKIQRTQQEDSAVYLCASSLVSRGYNQPQHFGDGTRLSIL.

The gene calls are TRBV5-4 and TRBJ1-4; TRBD1 might be the D (5 bases). The germline CDR1 and CDR2 sequences are SGHNT and YYREEE (reference sequence). With 0 bases removed from V and 5 bases from J, the gap between germline ends came to 5 bases. This CDR3 region has 13 residues. CDR3 sequence: CASSLDRNEKLFF. In nucleotides, the CDR3 is TGTGCCAGCAGCTTGGACAGGAATGAAAAACTGTTTTTT.

The chain carries TRBV21-1 and TRBJ2-2; the DNA was not used to check the table's D call, TRBD1. TRBV21-1 is a listed pseudogene. The CDR3 is 18 amino acids. CDR3 in amino acids: CASSKEVSGTTNTGELFF. The CDR3 nucleotides read TGTGCCAGCAGCAAAGAGGTTTCCGGGACAACCAACACCGGGGAGCTGTTTTTT.

Concerning this clone: Germline and junction disagree at one end, which may indicate a read error. V gene TRBV19 combines with J gene TRBJ2-5, with 12 bases fitting TRBD2. Germline values: CDR1 LNHDA, CDR2 SQIVND (reference sequence). The CDR3 has 13 residues. CDR3 residues: CASSFGLAGPPNF. The CDR3 bases are TGTGCCAGTAGTTTCGGACTAGCGGGACCACCGAACTTC. The full variable domain, completed using reference TRBV19 and TRBJ2-5, is DGGITQSPKYLFRKEGQNVTLSCEQNLNHDAMYWYRQDPGQGLRLIYYSQIVNDFQKGDIAEGYSVSREKKESFPLTVTSAQKNPTAFYLCASSFGLAGPPNFGPGTRLLVL.

J is TRBJ2-7 and V is TRBV28; TRBD2 aligns across 11 bases. V shed 5 bases, J shed 0 bases, and the junction held 6 bases outside the gene matches. Germline V gene sequence: CDR1 MDHEN, CDR2 SYDVKM. The CDR3 covers 16 residues. CDR3 in DNA: TGTGCCAGCAGTGCCTCCGGGACTAGCGGCTCCTACGAGCAGTACTTC. As protein: CASSASGTSGSYEQYF. Using reference TRBV28 and TRBJ2-7 for the parts outside the CDR3, the full variable domain is DVKVTQSSRYLVKRTGEKVFLECVQDMDHENMFWYRQDPGLGLRLIYFSYDVKMKEKGDIPEGYSVSREKKERFSLILESASTNQTSMYLCASSASGTSGSYEQYFGPGTRLTVT.

Here the CDR3 reads CASSPPAGLDEQYF. CDR3 sequence (DNA): TGTGCCAGCTCACCACCGGCAGGGTTGGACGAGCAGTACTTC. The V call is TRBV18, the J call TRBJ2-7; TRBD1 might be the D (5 bases). The CDR3 sequence is 14 residues long. V lost 0 bases to trimming and J lost 5 bases, with 11 bases between them. CDR1 is KGHSH and CDR2 is LQKENI in the germline V gene.

Notes on this clone: At one boundary the junction diverges from the germline segment, which might be a read error. Other DNA sequences in this specimen translate into the identical CDR3. The chain joins TRBV7-2 to TRBJ2-7; D gene ambiguous. Germline CDR1 reads SGHTA; CDR2 reads FQGNSA. The CDR3 length is 11 residues. CDR3 region: CASSFSNEQYF. The CDR3 bases are TGTGCCAGCAGCTTTTCAAACGAGCAATACTTC.

This clone was observed a few times. The chain employs TRBV4-3 and TRBJ2-2; 11 bases are a match to TRBD1. The germline V gene encodes CDR1 LGHNA and CDR2 YSLEER. The ends lost 0 bases at V and 5 bases at J; junction bases unmatched: 8. This CDR3 is built from 18 residues. DNA for the CDR3: TGCGCCAGCAGCCAAGATCGGGTCGGGACAGGGGGTACCGGGGAGCTGTTTTTT. It encodes CASSQDRVGTGGTGELFF.

The CDR3 loop reads CASSLVGTPTTNEKLFF. The CDR3 bases are TGTGCCAGCAGCTTAGTTGGGACACCGACAACTAATGAAAAACTGTTTTTT. The chain employs TRBV7-2 and TRBJ1-4; D possibly corresponds to TRBD1 (6 bases). The CDR3 is 17 amino acids. Deletions cut 1 base from V and 0 bases from J, with 12 bases between. The germline gives CDR1 SGHTA, CDR2 FQGNSA. The variable domain in full, completed from reference TRBV7-2 and TRBJ1-4, reads GAGVSQSPSNKVTEKGKDVELRCDPISGHTALYWYRQSLGQGLEFLIYFQGNSAPDKSGLPSDRFSAERTGGSVSTLTIQRTQQEDSAVYLCASSLVGTPTTNEKLFFGSGTQLSVL.

The chain recombines TRBV5-1 with TRBJ2-7, with 9 positions matching TRBD1. Germline lookup yields CDR1 SGHRS and CDR2 YFSETQ. The CDR3 consists of 15 residues. Trimming at V came to 4 bases and at J to 6 bases, leaving 11 bases not matched to a gene. CDR3 loop: CASSRSLQGAGEQYF. DNA for the CDR3: TGCGCCAGCAGCAGGTCTCTACAGGGGGCTGGCGAGCAGTACTTC.

The chain uses TRBV5-4 and TRBJ2-1; 7 nucleotides agree with TRBD1. This CDR3 spans 13 amino acids. J was trimmed by 4 bases and V by 4 bases; bases with no gene match: 2. Germline assignment: CDR1 SGHNT and CDR2 YYREEE (reference sequence). The CDR3 nucleotides are TGTGCCAGCAGCCCACAGGGGTACAATGAGCAGTTCTTC. Its protein product is CASSPQGYNEQFF.

This clone was seen only a few times. The chain combines TRBV4-1 with TRBJ1-2; TRBD1 matches at 7 bases. The CDR3 extends over 15 amino acids. Losses at the gene ends were 7 bases for V and 3 bases for J; bases not matched to a gene: 11. Germline-derived CDR1 and CDR2 are MGHRA and YSYEKL. This CDR3 reads CASNQGGAVDYGYTF. The CDR3 DNA reads TGCGCCAGCAACCAGGGGGGGGCGGTAGACTATGGCTACACCTTC.

The rearrangement joins TRBV19 to TRBJ1-5; TRBD1 aligns across 11 bases. Germline V gene data show CDR1 as LNHDA and CDR2 as SQIVND (reference sequence). The CDR3 has 13 residues. V trimming: 7 bases; J trimming: 7 bases; junction bases outside the gene matches: 3. As DNA, the CDR3 is TGTGCCAGTACGGGACAGGGGGACCAGCCCCAGCATTTT. Translation gives CASTGQGDQPQHF.

The rearrangement joins TRBV11-2 to TRBJ2-7; perhaps TRBD2 as D (5 bases). CDR1 is SGHAT and CDR2 is FQNNGV in the germline V gene. V gave up 4 bases and J gave up 0 bases, with 13 bases separating them. The CDR3 contains 15 residues. This CDR3 is CASSSADFSSYEQYF. Written as DNA, the CDR3 is TGTGCCAGCAGCTCCGCGGACTTTAGCTCCTACGAGCAGTACTTC.

The chain uses TRBV14 and TRBJ1-2, with D possibly being TRBD1 (5 bases). Germline V gene data show CDR1 as SGHDN and CDR2 as FVKESK. This CDR3 contains 14 residues. V dropped 1 base and J dropped 8 bases, with 14 bases sitting between them. The CDR3 spells CASSQGTQGRGYTF. CDR3 nucleotide sequence: TGTGCCAGCAGCCAAGGAACCCAGGGAAGAGGCTACACCTTC.

The chain employs TRBV5-1 and TRBJ1-1; 9 nucleotides agree with TRBD1. The CDR3 runs to 17 residues. The germline gives CDR1 SGHRS, CDR2 YFSETQ. Trimming took 7 bases from V and 0 from J; bases not matched to a gene: 13. The DNA for the CDR3 is TGCGCCAGCGGTCGATCTACGACAGGGGGAATGAACACTGAAGCTTTCTTT. Translating gives CASGRSTTGGMNTEAFF.

This chain links TRBV5-4 with TRBJ2-7; 11 bases align to TRBD2. CDR1 is SGHNT and CDR2 is YYREEE in the germline V gene (reference sequence). The trim removed 0 bases at V and 0 bases at J, leaving 2 bases unmatched. The CDR3 contains 16 residues. Here the CDR3 reads CASSLGSGGGSYEQYF. As DNA, the CDR3 is TGTGCCAGCAGCTTGGGTAGCGGGGGGGGCTCCTACGAGCAGTACTTC.